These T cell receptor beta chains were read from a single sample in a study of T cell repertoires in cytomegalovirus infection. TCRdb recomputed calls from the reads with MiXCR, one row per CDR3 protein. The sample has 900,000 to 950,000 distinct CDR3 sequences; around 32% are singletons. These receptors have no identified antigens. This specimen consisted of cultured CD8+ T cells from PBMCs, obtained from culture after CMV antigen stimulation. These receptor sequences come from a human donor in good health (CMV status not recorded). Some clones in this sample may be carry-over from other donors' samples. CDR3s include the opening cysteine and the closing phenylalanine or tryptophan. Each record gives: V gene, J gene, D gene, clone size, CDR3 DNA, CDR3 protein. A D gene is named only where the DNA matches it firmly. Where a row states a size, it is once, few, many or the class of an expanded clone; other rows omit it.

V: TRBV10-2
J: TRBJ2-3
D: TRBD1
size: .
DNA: TGCGCCAGCCGGCAGGGGGTTGCAGATACGCAGTATTTC
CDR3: CASRQGVADTQYF

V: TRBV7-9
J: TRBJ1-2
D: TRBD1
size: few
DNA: TGTGCCAGCAGTTCGGACAGGGATGGCTACACCTTC
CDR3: CASSSDRDGYTF

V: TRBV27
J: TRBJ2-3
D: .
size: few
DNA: TGTGCCAGCAGTTTATCGATTTCAGGGTACACAGATACGCAGTATTTT
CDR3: CASSLSISGYTDTQYF

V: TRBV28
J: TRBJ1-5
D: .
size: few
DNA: TGTGCCAGCAGACCTGCTTATAGCAATCAGCCCCAGCATTTT
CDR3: CASRPAYSNQPQHF

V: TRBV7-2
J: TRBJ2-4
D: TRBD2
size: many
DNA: TGTGCCAGCAGCTTAGGTGGGACTAGCGGGGGGGCGCTCTTCCAAAACATTCAGTACTTC
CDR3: CASSLGGTSGGALFQNIQYF

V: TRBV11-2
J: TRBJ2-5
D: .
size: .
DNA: TGTGCCAGCAGCTTAGACCGCCGAGACCTACCGGGGGAGACCCAGTACTTC
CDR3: CASSLDRRDLPGETQYF

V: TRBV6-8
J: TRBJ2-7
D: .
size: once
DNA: TGTGTCACCTTGGGAGGGGGCGGCTACGAGCAGTACTTC
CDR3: CVTLGGGGYEQYF

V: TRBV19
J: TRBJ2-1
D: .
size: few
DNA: TGTGCCAGTAGTATAGTAGGCTCACCGGGGGATGAGCAGTTCTTC
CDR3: CASSIVGSPGDEQFF

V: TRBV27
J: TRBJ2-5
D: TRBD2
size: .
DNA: TGTGCCAGCAGTTTATCGGGGGGACTAGTGGAAGAGACCCAGTACTTC
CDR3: CASSLSGGLVEETQYF

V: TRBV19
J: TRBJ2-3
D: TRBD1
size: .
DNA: TGTGCCAGTAGTACTTGGGGGACAGGGCCCCCAGATACGCAGTATTTT
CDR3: CASSTWGTGPPDTQYF

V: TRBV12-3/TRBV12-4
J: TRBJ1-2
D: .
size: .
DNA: TGTGCCAGCAGTTTGGGGGGGGAAAGCTATGGCTACACCTTC
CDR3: CASSLGGESYGYTF

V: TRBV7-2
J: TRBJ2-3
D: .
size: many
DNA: TGTGCCAGCAGCCCCGGAGAACGGAGCACAGATACGCAGTATTTT
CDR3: CASSPGERSTDTQYF

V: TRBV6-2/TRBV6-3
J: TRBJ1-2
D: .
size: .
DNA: TGTGCCAGCAGTCAAGTTGGCTACACCTTC
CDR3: CASSQVGYTF

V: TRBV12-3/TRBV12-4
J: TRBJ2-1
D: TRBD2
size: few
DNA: TGTGCCAGCAGAGGACTAGCGGGACCAGGCTACAATGAGCAGTTCTTC
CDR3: CASRGLAGPGYNEQFF

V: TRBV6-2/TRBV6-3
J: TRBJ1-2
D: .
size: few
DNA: TGTGCCAGCAGTTACGAGGACACGAACTATGGCTACACCTTC
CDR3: CASSYEDTNYGYTF

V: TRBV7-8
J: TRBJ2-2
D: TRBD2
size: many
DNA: TGTGCCAGCAGCTTAGCATCGACTAGCGGGGGCCCACCGAACACCGGGGAGCTGTTTTTT
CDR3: CASSLASTSGGPPNTGELFF